Following are 22 T cell receptor beta chains from one sample sequenced in a study of cytomegalovirus exposure and HLA in healthy donors. The PCR contained 60 Vbeta and 13 Jbeta primers. Clones were read by immunoSEQ multiplex PCR, and TCRdb kept only the in-frame ones, dropping some. There are about 130,000 clones in the sample; around 72% occur only once, and approximately 1.8% lies in the top ten. The sequenced material came from PBMCs. The receptors were gathered from a woman between 40 and 55 years old in good health and CMV-seronegative.

Concerning this clone: Other DNA sequences in this specimen translate into the identical CDR3. The V call is TRBV6-5, the J call TRBJ2-3, with D perhaps TRBD2 (5 bases). The CDR3 covers 14 residues. Germline CDR1 MNHEY, CDR2 SVGAGI. V lost 7 bases and J 5 bases, leaving 16 bases between the germline ends. CDR3 protein: CASNPGGYLDTQYF. DNA of the CDR3: TGTGCCAGCAATCCCGGAGGATATCTAGATACGCAGTATTTT.

The chain is built from TRBV5-4 and TRBJ1-1; 8 nucleotides align to TRBD1. Germline V gene lookup returns CDR1 SGHNT and CDR2 YYREEE (reference sequence). The CDR3 consists of 15 residues. J was trimmed by 7 bases and V by 3 bases; bases with no gene match: 11. The CDR3 is CASSWGGAGGGEAFF. CDR3 DNA: TGTGCCAGCAGCTGGGGGGGGGCAGGGGGCGGTGAAGCTTTCTTT. Drawing the rest from reference TRBV5-4 and TRBJ1-1, the complete variable domain is ETGVTQSPTHLIKTRGQQVTLRCSSQSGHNTVSWYQQALGQGPQFIFQYYREEENGRGNFPPRFSGLQFPNYSSELNVNALELDDSALYLCASSWGGAGGGEAFFGQGTRLTVV.

This clone was seen a few times. The CDR3: CASSSPQVSSLPGELFF. Here the CDR3 DNA reads TGTGCCAGCAGTTCCCCCCAGGTCTCCTCTCTTCCCGGGGAGCTGTTTTTT. J is TRBJ2-2 and V is TRBV28; D not certain. The CDR3 runs to 17 residues. The germline V gene encodes CDR1 MDHEN and CDR2 SYDVKM. V was cut by 4 bases and J by 6 bases, with 21 bases left in between.

This chain connects TRBV27 to TRBJ2-3; a weak D match, TRBD1 (6 bases). The V gene's germline CDR1 is MNHEY and CDR2 SMNVEV (reference sequence). This CDR3 spans 14 amino acids. Trimming removed 4 bases at V and 2 bases at J, with 10 bases between. The CDR3 DNA follows: TGTGCCAGCAGTTGGACAGATTTCACAGATACGCAGTATTTT. This translates into CASSWTDFTDTQYF.

The V and J genes are TRBV5-1 and TRBJ2-1; D call uncertain. This CDR3 has 15 residues. Germline loops: CDR1 SGHRS, CDR2 YFSETQ. With 0 bases removed from V and 0 bases from J, the gap between germline ends came to 7 bases. CDR3 region: CASSLEFSSYNEQFF. CDR3 nucleotides: TGCGCCAGCAGCTTGGAGTTTAGCTCCTACAATGAGCAGTTCTTC.

This clone was seen a single time. The chain couples TRBV6-1 to TRBJ2-2; D is uncertain. CDR3 length: 14 amino acids. The germline V gene has CDR1 MNHNS and CDR2 SASEGT. V was trimmed by 5 bases and J by 0 bases, leaving 7 bases between them. The CDR3 DNA follows: TGTGCCAGCAGTCCTCAGACGAACACCGGGGAGCTGTTTTTT. Translated: CASSPQTNTGELFF.

The chain recombines TRBV11-3 with TRBJ2-4; no clear D. Germline loops: CDR1 SGHNT, CDR2 YENEEA. This CDR3 is built from 14 residues. The V end was cut by 0 bases, the J end by 6 bases, with 9 bases between. DNA of the CDR3: TGTGCCAGCAGCTTAGACCCTTTATCAAACATTCAGTACTTC. Translating it yields CASSLDPLSNIQYF.

The rearrangement uses TRBV27 and TRBJ1-2; D is perhaps TRBD1 (6 bases). In germline, CDR1 is MNHEY, CDR2 SMNVEV (reference sequence). V was cut by 6 bases and J by 2 bases, with 13 bases left in between. This CDR3 spans 14 amino acids. CDR3 DNA: TGTGCCAGCAGGTTCCTCGGACAGAACTATGGCTACACCTTC. Residues: CASRFLGQNYGYTF.

The chain uses TRBV15 and TRBJ1-1; TRBD1 matches 8 bases. V shed 4 bases, J shed 6 bases, and the junction held 1 base outside the gene matches. The CDR3 length is 12 residues. Germline V gene sequence: CDR1 LNHNV, CDR2 YYDKDF (reference sequence). CDR3 DNA sequence: TGTGCCACCAGCATGACAGGGGCTGAAGCTTTCTTT. As protein: CATSMTGAEAFF.

The chain joins TRBV28 to TRBJ2-7; 8 nucleotides agree with TRBD1. Germline-derived CDR1 and CDR2 are MDHEN and SYDVKM. The CDR3 extends over 15 amino acids. V lost 6 bases and J lost 0; bases outside the gene matches: 7. In nucleotides, the CDR3 is TGTGCCAGCAGGAGGGGGACAGGAAGCTCCTACGAGCAGTACTTC. Protein sequence: CASRRGTGSSYEQYF. Full variable domain (outside the CDR3, taken from reference TRBV28 and TRBJ2-7): DVKVTQSSRYLVKRTGEKVFLECVQDMDHENMFWYRQDPGLGLRLIYFSYDVKMKEKGDIPEGYSVSREKKERFSLILESASTNQTSMYLCASRRGTGSSYEQYFGPGTRLTVT.

The gene calls are TRBV18 and TRBJ2-2, with 10 bases aligning to TRBD1. The germline V gene encodes CDR1 KGHSH and CDR2 LQKENI. The CDR3 extends over 16 amino acids. V trimming: 3 bases; J trimming: 3 bases; junction bases outside the gene matches: 4. For the CDR3, the DNA is TGTGCCAGCTCACCCCGGACAGGGGGAGACACCGGGGAGCTGTTTTTT. Translated, it gives CASSPRTGGDTGELFF.

This chain joins TRBV19 and TRBJ2-3; weak D call: TRBD1 (6 bases). Trimming cost V 3 bases and J 2 bases, with 9 bases left between them. CDR1 LNHDA and CDR2 SQIVND come from the germline V gene (reference sequence). The CDR3 is 14 residues long. The CDR3 is CASSIGDTTDTQYF. CDR3 DNA: TGTGCCAGTAGTATTGGGGACACCACAGATACGCAGTATTTT.

The rearrangement links TRBV6-1 to TRBJ1-1; unclear D gene. The length of the CDR3 is 12 residues. The germline V and J ends were trimmed by 7 bases and 4 bases, with 10 bases remaining between them. CDR1 MNHNS and CDR2 SASEGT come from the germline V gene. The CDR3 coding sequence is TGTGCCAGCATGGAGGCATTCACTGAAGCTTTCTTT. This encodes CASMEAFTEAFF.

The chain combines TRBV28 with TRBJ2-7; TRBD1 matches 9 bases. Trimming at V came to 5 bases and at J to 5 bases, leaving 7 bases not matched to a gene. The germline V gene has CDR1 MDHEN and CDR2 SYDVKM. This CDR3 region has 14 residues. The CDR3 here is CASSLTGGLNEQYF. CDR3 in DNA: TGTGCCAGCAGTCTTACAGGGGGCTTGAACGAGCAGTACTTC.

This clone was recorded a few times. This chain's CDR3 is CASKGTGYGYTF. The CDR3 DNA reads as TGTGCCAGCAAAGGGACAGGCTATGGCTACACCTTC. The rearrangement uses TRBV6-6 and TRBJ1-2; 8 bases line up with TRBD1. The CDR3 is made up of 12 amino acids. With 7 bases clipped from V and 4 bases from J, the junction kept 2 bases outside the gene matches. Germline values: CDR1 MNHNY, CDR2 SVGAGI (reference sequence).

V gene TRBV6-1 combines with J gene TRBJ1-2; maybe TRBD1 (6 bases). The germline V gene encodes CDR1 MNHNS and CDR2 SASEGT. CDR3 length: 15 residues. The germline V and J ends were trimmed by 0 bases and 4 bases, with 12 bases remaining between them. The CDR3 DNA reads TGTGCCAGCAGTGAAGCTGCAGGGGATACCTATGGCTACACCTTC. It translates to CASSEAAGDTYGYTF.

The gene calls are TRBV5-1 and TRBJ1-2, with D unresolved. In germline, CDR1 is SGHRS, CDR2 YFSETQ. The V end lost 0 bases, the J end lost 4 bases, and 10 bases lay between the germline ends. The CDR3 sequence is 14 residues long. CDR3 amino acids: CASSLEDSSYGYTF. The CDR3 nucleotides are TGCGCCAGCAGCTTGGAGGACTCCTCCTATGGCTACACCTTC.

This clone is categorized as medium-sized. This chain joins TRBV5-6 and TRBJ1-2; D is perhaps TRBD1 (6 bases). The CDR3 is 13 residues long. Deletions cut 4 bases from V and 4 bases from J, with 11 bases between. Germline CDR1 SGHDT, CDR2 YYEEEE. CDR3 sequence (DNA): TGTGCCAGCAGCCCAGGACAGCTCTATGGCTACACCTTC. It yields the protein CASSPGQLYGYTF.

The rearrangement joins TRBV2 to TRBJ1-5; D gene unclear. This CDR3 is 15 amino acids long. V was cut by 4 bases and J by 2 bases, with 12 bases left in between. CDR1 is SNHLY, CDR2 FYNNEI, per germline. The CDR3 region has the DNA TGTGCCAGCAGTGTTGAGGGTCTGGGCAATCAGCCCCAGCATTTT. Its translation: CASSVEGLGNQPQHF.

This sequence joins TRBV18 and TRBJ1-1; TRBD1 agrees at 7 bases. V was clipped by 5 bases and J by 1 base; unmatched bases: 4. The CDR3 runs to 14 residues. Germline CDR1 is KGHSH and CDR2 is LQKENI. Here the CDR3 reads CASSSRTGNTEAFF. The CDR3 DNA reads TGTGCCAGCTCATCCCGGACAGGGAACACTGAAGCTTTCTTT.

This clone showed up just once. The chain uses TRBV27 and TRBJ1-2; a possible D gene is TRBD1 (6 bases). Germline values: CDR1 MNHEY, CDR2 SMNVEV (reference sequence). V was cut by 5 bases and J by 2 bases, with 12 bases left in between. The CDR3 loop spans 14 amino acids. The CDR3 DNA is TGTGCCAGCAGTACAGGGCTCCAAAACTATGGCTACACCTTC. This gives the protein CASSTGLQNYGYTF.

This clone was counted between two and nine times. V usage is TRBV27 and J usage is TRBJ2-7; 7 bases map to TRBD1. Germline trimming cut 2 bases from V and 2 bases from J; bases unmatched to any gene: 3. The V gene's germline CDR1 is MNHEY and CDR2 SMNVEV (reference sequence). The CDR3 is 14 amino acids. This CDR3 is CASSLGTDAYEQYF. DNA for the CDR3: TGTGCCAGCAGTTTAGGGACAGACGCCTACGAGCAGTACTTC.